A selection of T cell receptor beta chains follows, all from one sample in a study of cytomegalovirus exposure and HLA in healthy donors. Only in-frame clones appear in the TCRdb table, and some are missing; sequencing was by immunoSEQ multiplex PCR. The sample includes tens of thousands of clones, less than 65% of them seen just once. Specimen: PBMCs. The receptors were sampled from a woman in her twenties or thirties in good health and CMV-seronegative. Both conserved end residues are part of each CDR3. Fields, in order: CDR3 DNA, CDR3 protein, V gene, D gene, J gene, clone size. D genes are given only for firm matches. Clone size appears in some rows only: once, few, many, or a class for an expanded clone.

CDR3 DNA: TGTGCCAGTACAGGGCGACAGGGCAGCACAGATACGCAGTATTTT
CDR3 protein: CASTGRQGSTDTQYF
V gene: TRBV11-1
D gene: TRBD1
J gene: TRBJ2-3
clone size: few

CDR3 DNA: TGTGCCAGCTCACCGGGCAGGGTGGATAATTCACCCCTCCACTTT
CDR3 protein: CASSPGRVDNSPLHF
V gene: TRBV18
D gene: .
J gene: TRBJ1-6
clone size: once

CDR3 DNA: TGTGCCAGCTCACCCGGAAGGGGAGGAGATGGCTACACCTTC
CDR3 protein: CASSPGRGGDGYTF
V gene: TRBV18
D gene: .
J gene: TRBJ1-2
clone size: .

CDR3 DNA: TGCGCCAGCAGCCCGACAACGGACAGGGTTACGCAGTATTTT
CDR3 protein: CASSPTTDRVTQYF
V gene: TRBV5-1
D gene: TRBD1
J gene: TRBJ2-3
clone size: few

CDR3 DNA: TGTGCCAGCAGCTTAGGAGCGGGTTTCTATGGCTACACCTTC
CDR3 protein: CASSLGAGFYGYTF
V gene: TRBV7-9
D gene: .
J gene: TRBJ1-2
clone size: .

CDR3 DNA: TGTGCCAGCAGACAAGGACAGGCTAATGAAAAACTGTTTTTT
CDR3 protein: CASRQGQANEKLFF
V gene: TRBV6-5
D gene: TRBD1
J gene: TRBJ1-4
clone size: .

CDR3 DNA: TGCACCAGCAGCCAAGGCACTCCCCTCCCAGATACGCAGTATTTT
CDR3 protein: CTSSQGTPLPDTQYF
V gene: TRBV1
D gene: .
J gene: TRBJ2-3
clone size: .

CDR3 DNA: TGTGCCAGCAGTTCCGGGACAGGGGTCGCCCGGAACACTGAAGCTTTCTTT
CDR3 protein: CASSSGTGVARNTEAFF
V gene: TRBV27
D gene: TRBD1
J gene: TRBJ1-1
clone size: .

CDR3 DNA: TGTGCCAGCAGTGAAGGACAGAATATTGGAAACACCATATATTTT
CDR3 protein: CASSEGQNIGNTIYF
V gene: TRBV2
D gene: .
J gene: TRBJ1-3
clone size: .

CDR3 DNA: TGTGCCATCATGTACGGTCCTGGGGCCAACGTCCTGACTTTC
CDR3 protein: CAIMYGPGANVLTF
V gene: TRBV10-3
D gene: .
J gene: TRBJ2-6
clone size: few

CDR3 DNA: TGTGCCAGCAGCCAGACAGGGGCCGGGGAGCTGTTTTTT
CDR3 protein: CASSQTGAGELFF
V gene: TRBV7-2
D gene: TRBD1
J gene: TRBJ2-2
clone size: .

CDR3 DNA: TGTGCCAGTAGTAACGCAGCAGGGGATGGGGCCAACGTCCTGACTTTC
CDR3 protein: CASSNAAGDGANVLTF
V gene: TRBV19
D gene: .
J gene: TRBJ2-6
clone size: .

CDR3 DNA: TGTGCCAGCAGTGTTGACATTAGGAAGCCCCAGCATTTT
CDR3 protein: CASSVDIRKPQHF
V gene: TRBV6-5
D gene: .
J gene: TRBJ1-5
clone size: .

CDR3 DNA: TGTGCCAGCAGACAGGACTCTGGAAACACCATATATTTT
CDR3 protein: CASRQDSGNTIYF
V gene: TRBV6-6
D gene: .
J gene: TRBJ1-3
clone size: .

CDR3 DNA: TGCGCCAGCAGCCAAGTAGGGGTGGGCAGGCGGAACTTT
CDR3 protein: CASSQVGVGRRNF
V gene: TRBV4-1
D gene: .
J gene: TRBJ1-1
clone size: .

CDR3 DNA: TGTGCCAGGGAGGGACCAGGGAACATATCGTGGATGAACACTGAAGCTTTCTTT
CDR3 protein: CAREGPGNISWMNTEAFF
V gene: TRBV25-1
D gene: .
J gene: TRBJ1-1
clone size: .

CDR3 DNA: TGTGCCAGCAGCCTATGGGCAACTAGCGGCTACAATGAGCAGTTCTTC
CDR3 protein: CASSLWATSGYNEQFF
V gene: TRBV11-2
D gene: TRBD2
J gene: TRBJ2-1
clone size: .

CDR3 DNA: TGTGCCAGCTTAGCTTGGACAGGTTATGGCTACACCTTC
CDR3 protein: CASLAWTGYGYTF
V gene: TRBV28
D gene: TRBD1
J gene: TRBJ1-2
clone size: .

CDR3 DNA: TGTGCCAGCAGCCAAGTGGAGTCCTATGGCTACACCTTC
CDR3 protein: CASSQVESYGYTF
V gene: TRBV4-2
D gene: .
J gene: TRBJ1-2
clone size: few

CDR3 DNA: TGTGCCAGCAGTCCTAGAGTAGCGTACTTCAATGAGCAGTTCTTC
CDR3 protein: CASSPRVAYFNEQFF
V gene: TRBV6-5
D gene: .
J gene: TRBJ2-1
clone size: .

CDR3 DNA: TGCGCCAGCAGCTCCGCAGACTCTGGAAACACCATATATTTT
CDR3 protein: CASSSADSGNTIYF
V gene: TRBV5-1
D gene: .
J gene: TRBJ1-3
clone size: .

CDR3 DNA: TGTGCCAGCAGCTTAGGCGGGCAATGGACCCAGTACTTC
CDR3 protein: CASSLGGQWTQYF
V gene: TRBV7-2
D gene: .
J gene: TRBJ2-5
clone size: .

CDR3 DNA: TGCGCCAGCAGCCAAGTTGTACAAGCGGGGGTCACAGATACGCAGTATTTT
CDR3 protein: CASSQVVQAGVTDTQYF
V gene: TRBV4-1
D gene: TRBD2
J gene: TRBJ2-3
clone size: .

CDR3 DNA: TGTGCCAGCAGTGAACAGGGGTATAATTCACCCCTCAACTTT
CDR3 protein: CASSEQGYNSPLNF
V gene: TRBV2
D gene: .
J gene: TRBJ1-6
clone size: .

CDR3 DNA: TGCGCCAGCAGCTTGAGTAGAAACAATGAGCAGTTCTTC
CDR3 protein: CASSLSRNNEQFF
V gene: TRBV5-1
D gene: .
J gene: TRBJ2-1
clone size: once

CDR3 DNA: TGTGCCAGCAAGGTCAGGGGCCGCTCCTACGAGCAGTACTTC
CDR3 protein: CASKVRGRSYEQYF
V gene: TRBV7-9
D gene: .
J gene: TRBJ2-7
clone size: .

CDR3 DNA: TGTGCCAGCAGAACCCTGGCTTATTCCTACAATGAGCAGTTCTTC
CDR3 protein: CASRTLAYSYNEQFF
V gene: TRBV6-5
D gene: .
J gene: TRBJ2-1
clone size: .

CDR3 DNA: TGCAGCGTAGGGGATGCTTTCTTT
CDR3 protein: CSVGDAFF
V gene: TRBV29-1
D gene: .
J gene: TRBJ1-1
clone size: .

CDR3 DNA: TGTGCCAGCAGCTTCGGGGTCCTCTACGAGCAGTACTTC
CDR3 protein: CASSFGVLYEQYF
V gene: TRBV11-3
D gene: .
J gene: TRBJ2-7
clone size: .

CDR3 DNA: TGTGCCAGCTCACCCCAGCGGACAGGGAGGGGGAGCACTGAAGCTTTCTTT
CDR3 protein: CASSPQRTGRGSTEAFF
V gene: TRBV18
D gene: TRBD1
J gene: TRBJ1-1
clone size: .

CDR3 DNA: TGTGCCAGCAGCCAGCCCCCGGAGGGGGGGCCCTACGAGCAGTACTTC
CDR3 protein: CASSQPPEGGPYEQYF
V gene: TRBV4-2
D gene: .
J gene: TRBJ2-7
clone size: .

CDR3 DNA: TGTGCCAGCAGCTTGGAGGACCCGGCGGGGGGCTACACCTTC
CDR3 protein: CASSLEDPAGGYTF
V gene: TRBV5-4
D gene: .
J gene: TRBJ1-2
clone size: .

CDR3 DNA: TGTGCCAGCAGTGGGGGAGCCGTCCACAATGAGCAGTTCTTC
CDR3 protein: CASSGGAVHNEQFF
V gene: TRBV2
D gene: .
J gene: TRBJ2-1
clone size: .

CDR3 DNA: TGTGCCAGCAGCTCCCGGGTCCTCTCGGATGAGCAGTTCTTC
CDR3 protein: CASSSRVLSDEQFF
V gene: TRBV13
D gene: .
J gene: TRBJ2-1
clone size: few

CDR3 DNA: TGCGCCAGCAGCGAACAGGGTAGCAATCAGCCCCAGCATTTT
CDR3 protein: CASSEQGSNQPQHF
V gene: TRBV5-1
D gene: .
J gene: TRBJ1-5
clone size: .

CDR3 DNA: TGTGCCAGTAGTGTCTTTAGCGGGGGGGCCCTAGAGACCCAGTACTTC
CDR3 protein: CASSVFSGGALETQYF
V gene: TRBV19
D gene: TRBD2
J gene: TRBJ2-5
clone size: .

CDR3 DNA: TGTGCCAGCAGTGGGACAGTCGGGGTAGGGACCCAGTACTTC
CDR3 protein: CASSGTVGVGTQYF
V gene: TRBV2
D gene: .
J gene: TRBJ2-5
clone size: .

CDR3 DNA: TGTGCCAGCAGCTTACCTCGGGACAGTATTTCCTACGAGCAGTACTTC
CDR3 protein: CASSLPRDSISYEQYF
V gene: TRBV11-1
D gene: TRBD1
J gene: TRBJ2-7
clone size: .

CDR3 DNA: TGTGCCAGCAGTTCCCCGGGACAGGGCTCCTACGAGCAGTACTTC
CDR3 protein: CASSSPGQGSYEQYF
V gene: TRBV28
D gene: TRBD1
J gene: TRBJ2-7
clone size: .

CDR3 DNA: TGTGCCATCCGAGGGGCGGGGGGCGACTATGGCTACACCTTC
CDR3 protein: CAIRGAGGDYGYTF
V gene: TRBV10-3
D gene: .
J gene: TRBJ1-2
clone size: .

CDR3 DNA: TGTGCCAGCAGTCCGATCGGGACAGGGAAAGAGACCCAGTACTTC
CDR3 protein: CASSPIGTGKETQYF
V gene: TRBV6-5
D gene: TRBD1
J gene: TRBJ2-5
clone size: few

CDR3 DNA: TGTGCCAGCAACCAAAGGTCAGGGGTGGGCGAGCAGTACTTC
CDR3 protein: CASNQRSGVGEQYF
V gene: TRBV2
D gene: .
J gene: TRBJ2-7
clone size: .

CDR3 DNA: TGCGCCAGCAGCCCAGGACAGGGGCGGGGGGCTTTCTTT
CDR3 protein: CASSPGQGRGAFF
V gene: TRBV4-1
D gene: TRBD1
J gene: TRBJ1-1
clone size: few